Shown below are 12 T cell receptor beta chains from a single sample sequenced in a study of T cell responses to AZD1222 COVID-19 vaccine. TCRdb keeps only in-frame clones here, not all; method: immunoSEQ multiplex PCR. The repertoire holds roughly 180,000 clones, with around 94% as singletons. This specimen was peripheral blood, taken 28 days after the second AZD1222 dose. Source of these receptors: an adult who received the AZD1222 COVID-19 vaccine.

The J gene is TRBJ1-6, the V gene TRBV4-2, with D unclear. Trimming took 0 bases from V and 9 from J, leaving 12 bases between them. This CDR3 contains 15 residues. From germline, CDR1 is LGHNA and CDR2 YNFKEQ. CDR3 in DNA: TGTGCCAGCAGCCAAGACCACAACACCGTTTCACCCCTCCACTTT. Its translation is CASSQDHNTVSPLHF.

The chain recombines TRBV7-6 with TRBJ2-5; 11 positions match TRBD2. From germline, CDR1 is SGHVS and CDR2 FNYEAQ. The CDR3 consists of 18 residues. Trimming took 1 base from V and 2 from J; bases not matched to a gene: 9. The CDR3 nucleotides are TGTGCCAGCAGCTTAGGGCCTAGCGGGGGGACCTATCAAGAGACCCAGTACTTC. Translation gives CASSLGPSGGTYQETQYF.

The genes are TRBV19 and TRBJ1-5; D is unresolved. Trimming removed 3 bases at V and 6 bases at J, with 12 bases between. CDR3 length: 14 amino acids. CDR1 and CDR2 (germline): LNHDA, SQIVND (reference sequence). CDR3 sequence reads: CASSIRGPGQPQHF. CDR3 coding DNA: TGTGCCAGTAGTATTCGAGGCCCGGGTCAGCCCCAGCATTTT.

Here the CDR3 reads CAWSKDISSYNEQFF. CDR3 coding DNA: TGTGCCTGGAGTAAAGACATTAGTTCCTACAATGAGCAGTTCTTC. The genes are TRBV30 and TRBJ2-1; D not resolved. Germline lookup yields CDR1 GTSNPN and CDR2 SVGIG (reference sequence). The CDR3 loop spans 15 amino acids. Trimming removed 2 bases at V and 1 base at J, with 12 bases between.

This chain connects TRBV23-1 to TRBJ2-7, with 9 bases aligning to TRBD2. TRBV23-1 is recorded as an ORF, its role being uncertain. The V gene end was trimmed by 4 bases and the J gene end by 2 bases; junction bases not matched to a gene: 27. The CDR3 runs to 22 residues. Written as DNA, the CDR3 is TGCGCCAGCAGTCGGCTCGCCGGAAGCGGGACTAGCTCCCGGGTCCGTGCCTACGAGCAGTACTTC. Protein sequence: CASSRLAGSGTSSRVRAYEQYF.

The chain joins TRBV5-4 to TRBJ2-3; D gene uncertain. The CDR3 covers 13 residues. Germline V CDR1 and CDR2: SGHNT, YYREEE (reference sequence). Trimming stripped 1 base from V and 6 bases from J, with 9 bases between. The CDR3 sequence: CASSLSGRDTQYF. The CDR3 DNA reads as TGTGCCAGCAGCTTGTCAGGCCGGGATACGCAGTATTTT.

This CDR3 reads CASGREGVAETQYF. CDR3 sequence (DNA): TGTGCCAGCGGAAGAGAAGGGGTTGCAGAGACCCAGTACTTC. V gene TRBV2 combines with J gene TRBJ2-5; a weak D match, TRBD1 (5 bases). The CDR3 runs to 14 residues. The germline gives CDR1 SNHLY, CDR2 FYNNEI. With 8 bases removed from V and 4 bases from J, the gap between germline ends came to 17 bases. The full variable domain, its missing parts supplied by reference TRBV2 and TRBJ2-5, is EPEVTQTPSHQVTQMGQEVILRCVPISNHLYFYWYRQILGQKVEFLVSFYNNEISEKSEIFDDQFSVERPDGSNFTLKIRSTKLEDSAMYFCASGREGVAETQYFGPGTRLLVL.

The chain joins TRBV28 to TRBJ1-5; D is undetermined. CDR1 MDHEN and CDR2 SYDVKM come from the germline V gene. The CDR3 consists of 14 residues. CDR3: CAAGGHPFNQPQHF. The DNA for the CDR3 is TGTGCTGCAGGTGGGCACCCTTTTAATCAGCCCCAGCATTTT.

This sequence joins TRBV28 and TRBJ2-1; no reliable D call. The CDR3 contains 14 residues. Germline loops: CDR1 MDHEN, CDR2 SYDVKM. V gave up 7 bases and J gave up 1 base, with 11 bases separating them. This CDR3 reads CASTWDSSYNEQFF. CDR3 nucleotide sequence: TGTGCCAGCACTTGGGATTCTTCCTACAATGAGCAGTTCTTC. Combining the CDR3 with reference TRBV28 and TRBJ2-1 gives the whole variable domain DVKVTQSSRYLVKRTGEKVFLECVQDMDHENMFWYRQDPGLGLRLIYFSYDVKMKEKGDIPEGYSVSREKKERFSLILESASTNQTSMYLCASTWDSSYNEQFFGPGTRLTVL.

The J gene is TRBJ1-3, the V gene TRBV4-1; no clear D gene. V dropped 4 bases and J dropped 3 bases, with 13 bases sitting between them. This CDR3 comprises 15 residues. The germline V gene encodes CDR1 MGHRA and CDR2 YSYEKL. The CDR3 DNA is TGCGCCAGCAGCCCCCTGGTAGGCGTTGGAAACACCATATATTTT. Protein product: CASSPLVGVGNTIYF.

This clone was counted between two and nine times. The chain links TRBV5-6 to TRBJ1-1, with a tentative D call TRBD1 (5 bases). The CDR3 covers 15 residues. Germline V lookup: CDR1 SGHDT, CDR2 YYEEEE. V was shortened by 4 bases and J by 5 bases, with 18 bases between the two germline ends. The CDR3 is CASSLTGQGGTEAFF. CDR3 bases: TGTGCCAGCAGCCTAACCGGTCAGGGCGGAACTGAAGCTTTCTTT.

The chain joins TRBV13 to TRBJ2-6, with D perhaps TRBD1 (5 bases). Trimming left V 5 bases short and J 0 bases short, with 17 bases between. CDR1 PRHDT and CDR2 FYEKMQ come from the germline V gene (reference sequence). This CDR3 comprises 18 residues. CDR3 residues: CASSRQTVPGSGANVLTF. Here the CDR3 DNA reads TGTGCCAGCAGCCGTCAGACAGTGCCGGGCTCTGGGGCCAACGTCCTGACTTTC. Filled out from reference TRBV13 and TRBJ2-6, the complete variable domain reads AAGVIQSPRHLIKEKRETATLKCYPIPRHDTVYWYQQGPGQDPQFLISFYEKMQSDKGSIPDRFSAQQFSDYHSELNMSSLELGDSALYFCASSRQTVPGSGANVLTFGAGSRLTVL.